This T cell receptor beta chain came from a study of human T cells and chemical hapten exposure. On the study more broadly: Sensitization used 2% DPC on around 2 cm by around 2 cm upper inner arm skin. Minor volume differences among pooled libraries chiefly drove per-sample TCR yield variation.

Germline V lookup: CDR1 SQVTM, CDR2 ANQGSEA. The CDR3 covers 13 residues. J was trimmed by 5 bases and V by 8 bases; bases with no gene match: 7. A few counts support this clonotype. For the library, individual cDNA molecules each received unique molecular identifiers. TCRdb analysed the RACE reads with MiXCR anew, one entry per CDR3 protein. This table holds approximately 80,000 distinct CDR3 sequences, about 10% found once. Stated time point: patch test 2, 6 weeks after DPC sensitization. Treatment in this sample: therapeutic diphenylcyclopropenone sensitization with weekly scalp DPC. Ahead of applying each patch test, blood was sampled.

The starting material was whole blood, obtained in connection with sensitization to the hapten diphenylcyclopropenone (DPC). This chain uses TRBV29-1 with TRBJ2-5; 11 positions match TRBD1. The clonotype comes from a woman aged 45 to 65 with alopecia areata. Some clones in this sample may be carry-over from other donors' samples. CDR3 in amino acids: CSTWDRGSETQYF. The CDR3 bases are TGCAGCACCTGGGACAGGGGGTCGGAGACCCAGTACTTC.